The 9 T cell receptor beta chains presented below share a single source sample, sequenced in a study of CD8 T cells in Susac syndrome. Random hexamers were used to reverse transcribe the RNA input (about 0.5 to 1 ug). TCRdb itself ran the immunoSEQ multiplex PCR reads through MiXCR, one entry per CDR3 protein. Of 150,000 to 200,000 distinct CDR3 sequences listed, approximately 93% are singletons. The sequencing sample was made of CD4+ T cells from PBMCs. The receptors derive from a human donor in good health.

V usage is TRBV12-3 or TRBV12-4 and J usage is TRBJ1-2, with unresolved D. The CDR3 runs 13 residues. V was trimmed by 5 bases and J by 8 bases, leaving 15 bases between them. CDR3 residues: CASSLDGGRGYTF. The CDR3 bases are TGTGCCAGCAGTCTCGACGGAGGGAGAGGCTACACCTTC.

The chain links TRBV19 to TRBJ1-5; no reliable D call. The germline CDR1 and CDR2 sequences are LNHDA and SQIVND (reference sequence). The CDR3 is 12 residues long. The V and J ends lost 6 bases and 7 bases respectively, with 10 bases between them. CDR3: CASSPVLQPQHF. In nucleotides, the CDR3 is TGTGCCAGTAGCCCAGTCCTGCAGCCCCAGCATTTT.

The chain links TRBV6-4 to TRBJ2-7; D uncertain. V shed 0 bases and J shed 5 bases, with 2 bases lying between them. The V gene's germline CDR1 is MRHNA and CDR2 SNTAGT. The CDR3 is made up of 11 amino acids. The chain's CDR3 is CASSDSDEQYV. DNA for the CDR3: TGTGCCAGCAGTGACTCGGACGAGCAGTACGTC.

The chain employs TRBV27 and TRBJ1-2; D unclear. Germline-derived CDR1 and CDR2 are MNHEY and SMNVEV (reference sequence). The CDR3 contains 15 residues. The germline V and J ends were trimmed by 6 bases and 4 bases, with 18 bases remaining between them. The CDR3 reads CASSPKTRMSYGYTF. CDR3 nucleotide sequence: TGTGCCAGCAGCCCAAAGACTAGGATGTCCTATGGCTACACCTTC.

This sequence joins TRBV2 and TRBJ2-1; D is ambiguous. CDR1 is SNHLY and CDR2 is FYNNEI in the germline V gene. The CDR3 covers 10 residues. Trimming removed 6 bases from V and 10 bases from J, with 7 bases in between. The CDR3 coding sequence is TGTGCCAGCAGGGGCGGAGAGCAGTTCTTC. Translating gives CASRGGEQFF.

The chain carries TRBV3-1 and TRBJ1-5, with D perhaps TRBD1 (5 bases). Trimming cost V 1 base and J 5 bases, with 12 bases left between them. This CDR3 comprises 15 residues. The germline V gene has CDR1 LGHDT and CDR2 YNNKEL (reference sequence). The DNA for the CDR3 is TGTGCCAGCAGCCAAGGTCCAGGGAAGGATCAGCCCCAGCATTTT. Translated: CASSQGPGKDQPQHF.

The table lists this clonotype with a few counts. The V and J genes are TRBV4-3 and TRBJ1-2; D not resolved. The CDR3 has 14 residues. CDR1 and CDR2 (germline): LGHNA, YSLEER. V lost 5 bases to trimming and J lost 6 bases, with 16 bases between them. The CDR3 region has the DNA TGCGCCAGCAGCTATTCTTCTCCCCGGGATGGCTACACCTTC. It codes for CASSYSSPRDGYTF.

The chain carries TRBV28 and TRBJ1-1; TRBD1 might be the D (5 bases). Per germline, CDR1 MDHEN and CDR2 SYDVKM. CDR3 length: 15 residues. V was cut by 3 bases and J by 1 base, with 12 bases left in between. The CDR3 protein is CASSFPGGENTEAFF. CDR3 in DNA: TGTGCCAGCAGTTTCCCCGGAGGGGAGAACACTGAAGCTTTCTTT.

The rearrangement links TRBV24-1 to TRBJ2-1, with 14 bases lining up with TRBD2. This CDR3 spans 15 amino acids. CDR1 is KGHDR, CDR2 SFDVKD, per germline. Trimming took 3 bases from V and 15 from J; bases not matched to a gene: 9. The DNA of the CDR3 is TGTGCCACCAGTGATCCCGGACTAGCGGGGGGCCGGCGGTTCTTC. It translates to CATSDPGLAGGRRFF.